The 10 T cell receptor beta chains below come from one sample, sequenced in a study of T cell responses to AZD1222 COVID-19 vaccine. Profiling relied on immunoSEQ multiplex PCR, and the TCRdb table lists in-frame clones only, not all of them. The data hold approximately 100,000 clones, with about 94% observed a single time. The input for sequencing was peripheral blood, taken on day 0 of AZD1222 vaccination. Receptors originate from an adult in good health.

V gene TRBV5-1 combines with J gene TRBJ1-4; 8 nucleotides line up with TRBD1. The CDR3 is 15 amino acids. V lost 6 bases to trimming and J lost 3 bases; unmatched junction nucleotides: 7. The V gene's germline CDR1 is SGHRS and CDR2 YFSETQ. The CDR3 here is CASTRQGRSNEKLFF. DNA of the CDR3: TGCGCCAGCACTCGACAGGGGCGGTCTAATGAAAAACTGTTTTTT.

The chain couples TRBV7-9 to TRBJ2-7; D unresolved. CDR1 is SEHNR and CDR2 is FQNEAQ in the germline V gene (reference sequence). The V gene lost 2 bases and the J gene lost 7 bases, with 21 bases spanning the gap. CDR3 length: 16 amino acids. Written as DNA, the CDR3 is TGTGCCAGCAGCTTAAGATCGGTCACCTCGTTGGGTGAGCAGTACTTC. It codes for CASSLRSVTSLGEQYF.

This chain uses TRBV27 with TRBJ2-1; D unresolved. CDR1 MNHEY and CDR2 SMNVEV come from the germline V gene (reference sequence). Trimming took off 3 bases at V and 7 bases at J, with 4 bases between the two ends. The CDR3 has 11 residues. CDR3 loop: CASSFGNEQFF. The CDR3 nucleotides are TGTGCCAGCAGTTTCGGAAATGAGCAGTTCTTC.

The gene calls are TRBV11-2 and TRBJ2-7, with a weak D call TRBD2 (5 bases). The CDR3 has 14 residues. Germline V gene sequence: CDR1 SGHAT, CDR2 FQNNGV. Trimming stripped 4 bases from V and 5 bases from J, with 15 bases between. This CDR3 is CASSSDSVVDEQYF. The DNA for the CDR3 is TGTGCCAGCAGCTCGGACTCGGTGGTCGACGAGCAGTACTTC.

J is TRBJ2-4 and V is TRBV28, with D perhaps being TRBD1 or TRBD2 (7 bases each). This CDR3 comprises 14 residues. Trimming shortened V by 5 bases and J by 9 bases, and 17 bases separated the two germline ends. In germline, CDR1 is MDHEN, CDR2 SYDVKM. The CDR3, as DNA: TGTGCCAGCAGTGCCTCAGGGGGGGGTCGCATTCAGTACTTC. It yields the protein CASSASGGGRIQYF.

A single count supports this clone. The rearrangement links TRBV7-9 to TRBJ2-7; unclear D gene. V lost 5 bases to trimming and J lost 2 bases, with 4 bases between them. The CDR3 totals 11 residues. Germline CDR1 and CDR2: SEHNR and FQNEAQ (reference sequence). The CDR3 here is CASSDAYEQYF. In nucleotides, the CDR3 is TGTGCCAGCAGCGACGCCTACGAGCAGTACTTC. Full variable domain (outside the CDR3, taken from reference TRBV7-9 and TRBJ2-7): DTGVSQNPRHKITKRGQNVTFRCDPISEHNRLYWYRQTLGQGPEFLTYFQNEAQLEKSRLLSDRFSAERPKGSFSTLEIQRTEQGDSAMYLCASSDAYEQYFGPGTRLTVT.

This chain connects TRBV5-1 to TRBJ2-7; D is possibly TRBD2 (6 bases). CDR3 length: 13 amino acids. The germline V and J ends were trimmed by 4 bases and 3 bases, with 11 bases remaining between them. From germline, CDR1 is SGHRS and CDR2 YFSETQ. In DNA, the CDR3 is TGCGCCAGCAGCCCCGGGACTGTCTACGAGCAGTACTTC. As protein: CASSPGTVYEQYF. Complete variable domain (other parts from reference TRBV5-1 and TRBJ2-7): KAGVTQTPRYLIKTRGQQVTLSCSPISGHRSVSWYQQTPGQGLQFLFEYFSETQRNKGNFPGRFSGRQFSNSRSEMNVSTLELGDSALYLCASSPGTVYEQYFGPGTRLTVT.

The rearrangement links TRBV30 to TRBJ2-1; 11 nucleotides line up with TRBD2. CDR1 is GTSNPN, CDR2 SVGIG, per germline (reference sequence). The CDR3 sequence is 11 residues long. The CDR3 sequence is CAGTSGSEQFF. CDR3 in DNA: TGTGCAGGGACTAGCGGTAGTGAGCAGTTCTTC.

The V call is TRBV5-1, the J call TRBJ2-1, with a possible D match to TRBD2 (5 bases). The germline V gene encodes CDR1 SGHRS and CDR2 YFSETQ. The CDR3 loop spans 11 amino acids. The germline V and J ends were trimmed by 4 bases and 7 bases, with 6 bases remaining between them. CDR3 sequence: CASSAGNEQFF. CDR3 in DNA: TGCGCCAGCAGCGCGGGTAATGAGCAGTTCTTC.

This chain links TRBV19 with TRBJ1-1; D ambiguous. Germline V CDR1 and CDR2: LNHDA, SQIVND (reference sequence). The CDR3 loop spans 13 amino acids. The ends were cut back, 6 bases at V and 1 base at J, with 9 bases in the middle. CDR3 sequence reads: CASSRLGNTEAFF. CDR3 DNA sequence: TGTGCCAGTAGCCGCCTGGGGAACACTGAAGCTTTCTTT.